This T cell receptor (beta chain) came from a study of shared clonotypes between healthy human individuals. Overall study: Researchers assigned three CD4 naive, three CD4 memory, two CD8 naive and one CD8 memory plate to each donor. Study-level findings and limits: About 5% of naive CD4 clonotypes were shared across four donors.

The CDR3 sequence is 13 residues long. V was shortened by 1 base and J by 6 bases, with 12 bases between the two germline ends. Germline V lookup: CDR1 GTSNPN, CDR2 SVGIG (reference sequence). Selected positively for CCR7 and CD45RO-negative, naive CD8 cells excluded terminally differentiated effector memory CD45RA+ cells. Comment on this clone: Antigen: not known.

This table comes from immunoSEQ multiplex PCR, and its TCRdb copy is limited to in-frame clones, with some not included. Among just over 2,000,000 clones listed, approximately 95% were seen once. The chain combines TRBV30 with TRBJ2-5; possibly TRBD1 or TRBD2 for D (5 bases each). Sequencing was carried out using naive CD8+ T cells sorted from blood. The origin of this receptor is a man younger than 35 in good health. CDR3 nucleotide sequence: TGTGCCTGGAGTGGGGGACCCTGGCAGACCCAGTACTTC. Translating it yields CAWSGGPWQTQYF.